These 19 T cell receptor beta chains originate from one sample sequenced in a study of PD-L1 blockade in urothelial cancer (dated by TCRdb to the late 2010s). Library creation used the immunoSEQ multiplex PCR assay. TCRdb holds this immuneACCESS table with in-frame rearrangements only. Some clones are missing; in checked studies, unresolved V genes explain under half, and the rest has no known cause. The sample data list about 38,000 clones, and 65% to 90% of these were observed just once. The top ten clones comprise 24% of the sample. The time point tag for this specimen amounts to: peripheral blood 6 weeks after treatment start. The sequenced sample was PBMCs, obtained around atezolizumab (anti-PD-L1) treatment. Source of these receptors: a man aged 60-69 years with urothelial cancer.

V usage is TRBV20-1 and J usage is TRBJ1-1; D ambiguous. V lost 1 base to trimming and J lost 5 bases, with 5 bases between them. This CDR3 comprises 11 residues. Germline loops: CDR1 DFQATT, CDR2 SNEGSKA (reference sequence). The chain's CDR3 is CSARGQTEAFF. CDR3 in DNA: TGCAGTGCTAGAGGGCAGACTGAAGCTTTCTTT.

The chain links TRBV30 to TRBJ2-6; 10 nucleotides line up with TRBD1. CDR1 is GTSNPN, CDR2 SVGIG, per germline (reference sequence). This CDR3 is 17 amino acids long. Trimming cost V 5 bases and J 1 base; bases outside gene matches: 8. As DNA, the CDR3 is TGTGCCTGGTACCGGGACAGGGGATTGTCTGGGGCCAACGTCCTGACTTTC. This translates into CAWYRDRGLSGANVLTF.

The chain joins TRBV5-4 to TRBJ2-3; a weak D match, TRBD1 (6 bases). Per germline, CDR1 SGHNT and CDR2 YYREEE (reference sequence). The V and J ends lost 1 base and 2 bases respectively, with 11 bases between them. The CDR3 consists of 15 residues. The CDR3 DNA sequence: TGTGCCAGCAGCTTGACAGGGCCCATCACAGATACGCAGTATTTT. Translating gives CASSLTGPITDTQYF. The full variable domain, completed using reference TRBV5-4 and TRBJ2-3, is ETGVTQSPTHLIKTRGQQVTLRCSSQSGHNTVSWYQQALGQGPQFIFQYYREEENGRGNFPPRFSGLQFPNYSSELNVNALELDDSALYLCASSLTGPITDTQYFGPGTRLTVL.

V usage is TRBV7-9 and J usage is TRBJ2-7, with D hard to call. The CDR3 covers 13 residues. Germline CDR1 reads SEHNR; CDR2 reads FQNEAQ (reference sequence). V was pared by 1 base and J by 6 bases, with 10 bases between. The CDR3 loop is CASSLGVTGEQYF. The CDR3 coding sequence is TGTGCCAGCAGCTTAGGAGTCACGGGCGAGCAGTACTTC.

This chain connects TRBV2 to TRBJ2-3, with 11 bases identical to TRBD2. Germline V CDR1 and CDR2: SNHLY, FYNNEI. This CDR3 is built from 14 residues. V trimming: 5 bases; J trimming: 5 bases; junction bases outside the gene matches: 3. CDR3 DNA: TGTGCCAGCAGTCTAGCGGGGGGTGTAGATACGCAGTATTTT. The encoded protein is CASSLAGGVDTQYF. Full variable domain (missing parts from reference TRBV2 and TRBJ2-3): EPEVTQTPSHQVTQMGQEVILRCVPISNHLYFYWYRQILGQKVEFLVSFYNNEISEKSEIFDDQFSVERPDGSNFTLKIRSTKLEDSAMYFCASSLAGGVDTQYFGPGTRLTVL.

There are a few counts of this clone. The V gene is TRBV7-6, the J gene TRBJ1-2; 11 bases map to TRBD1. CDR1 SGHVS and CDR2 FNYEAQ come from the germline V gene. This CDR3 contains 17 residues. The V and J ends lost 1 base and 7 bases, in that order; junction bases with no gene match: 11. The CDR3: CASSLVSGTGGLGGYTF. DNA of the CDR3: TGTGCCAGCAGCTTAGTCTCAGGGACAGGGGGTTTAGGTGGCTACACCTTC.

The rearrangement uses TRBV19 and TRBJ1-4; the match to TRBD1 covers 9 bases. With 2 bases clipped from V and 8 bases from J, the junction kept 6 bases outside the gene matches. Germline CDR1 and CDR2: LNHDA and SQIVND (reference sequence). The CDR3 contains 15 residues. In DNA form, the CDR3 reads TGTGCCAGTAGTATACGGGGACAGGGTTACGAAAAACTGTTTTTT. This gives the protein CASSIRGQGYEKLFF.

The V gene is TRBV15, the J gene TRBJ1-1, with 8 bases lining up with TRBD1. The CDR3 runs to 13 residues. Trimming cost V 0 bases and J 8 bases; bases outside gene matches: 2. Germline V lookup: CDR1 LNHNV, CDR2 YYDKDF (reference sequence). The CDR3 DNA follows: TGTGCCACCAGCAGAGATCGACAGGGGGAAGCTTTCTTT. Translated: CATSRDRQGEAFF.

This sequence joins TRBV6-1 and TRBJ1-5; D is ambiguous. Trimming shortened V by 8 bases and J by 4 bases, and 15 bases separated the two germline ends. This CDR3 is 14 amino acids long. The germline CDR1 and CDR2 sequences are MNHNS and SASEGT. CDR3 protein: CASGPSSRNQPQHF. The CDR3 nucleotides are TGTGCCAGCGGCCCTAGTAGCCGAAATCAGCCCCAGCATTTT.

The rearrangement uses TRBV19 and TRBJ1-4; 8 bases are shared with TRBD1. V shed 3 bases and J 1 base; nucleotides not matched to a gene: 16. Germline-derived CDR1 and CDR2 are LNHDA and SQIVND (reference sequence). The CDR3 consists of 20 residues. The CDR3 reads CASSIFPRPTGVRTNEKLFF. In DNA, the CDR3 is TGTGCCAGTAGTATTTTCCCCCGGCCGACAGGGGTGAGAACTAATGAAAAACTGTTTTTT.

This chain joins TRBV9 and TRBJ2-1, with 10 bases identical to TRBD2. Trimming took 6 bases from V and 9 from J; bases not matched to a gene: 9. The CDR3 spans 14 residues. From germline, CDR1 is SGDLS and CDR2 YYNGEE. The DNA for the CDR3 is TGTGCCAGCAATCAGCGGGAGGGCCTCGGTGAGCAGTTCTTC. Its translation is CASNQREGLGEQFF.

V gene TRBV30 combines with J gene TRBJ2-3; TRBD2 is a possible D gene (6 bases). CDR3 length equals 11 residues. Trimming took off 4 bases at V and 5 bases at J, with 7 bases between the two ends. Germline values: CDR1 GTSNPN, CDR2 SVGIG (reference sequence). CDR3 residues: CAWTGEDTQYF. The CDR3 DNA follows: TGTGCCTGGACGGGGGAAGATACGCAGTATTTT.

This chain joins TRBV7-9 and TRBJ2-2, with TRBD1 identical over 7 bases. V lost 7 bases and J lost 1; bases outside the gene matches: 0. CDR1 is SEHNR, CDR2 FQNEAQ, per germline (reference sequence). The CDR3 runs 13 residues. CDR3 in amino acids: CASNRGNTGELFF. In DNA, the CDR3 is TGTGCCAGCAACAGGGGGAACACCGGGGAGCTGTTTTTT.

The chain is built from TRBV9 and TRBJ1-2; 9 bases are a match to TRBD1. The CDR3 runs 14 residues. V dropped 6 bases and J dropped 7; count of bases not matched to a gene: 10. Germline V gene sequence: CDR1 SGDLS, CDR2 YYNGEE. The CDR3 bases are TGTGCCAGCATGGCGACAGGGGGGTCTGGTGGCTACACCTTC. This sequence encodes CASMATGGSGGYTF. The complete variable domain, with remaining parts taken from reference TRBV9 and TRBJ1-2, reads DSGVTQTPKHLITATGQRVTLRCSPRSGDLSVYWYQQSLDQGLQFLIQYYNGEERAKGNILERFSAQQFPDLHSELNLSSLELGDSALYFCASMATGGSGGYTFGSGTRLTVV.

This chain links TRBV6-1 with TRBJ1-1; D possibly corresponds to TRBD1 (6 bases). Germline lookup yields CDR1 MNHNS and CDR2 SASEGT. The CDR3 consists of 13 residues. Trimming shortened V by 6 bases and J by 1 base, and 9 bases separated the two germline ends. CDR3 sequence: CASSLTGNTEAFF. DNA of the CDR3: TGTGCCAGCAGCCTGACAGGGAACACTGAAGCTTTCTTT.

The V and J genes are TRBV9 and TRBJ2-5, with 7 nucleotides matching TRBD1. The CDR3 loop spans 16 amino acids. The ends lost 4 bases at V and 1 base at J; junction bases unmatched: 10. Germline V gene lookup returns CDR1 SGDLS and CDR2 YYNGEE. CDR3 bases: TGTGCCAGCAGCCCCCGACAGGGCCGACTCCAAGAGACCCAGTACTTC. Translating it yields CASSPRQGRLQETQYF.

The DNA for the CDR3 is TGTGCCAGCAGCAAGGACACCAACCAAGAGACCCAGTACTTC. Translating it yields CASSKDTNQETQYF. The gene calls are TRBV5-4 and TRBJ2-5; possible D gene TRBD1, 5 bases. Per germline, CDR1 SGHNT and CDR2 YYREEE (reference sequence). The CDR3 runs 14 residues. The germline V and J ends were trimmed by 4 bases and 0 bases, with 10 bases remaining between them. The whole variable domain, remainder taken from reference TRBV5-4 and TRBJ2-5, is ETGVTQSPTHLIKTRGQQVTLRCSSQSGHNTVSWYQQALGQGPQFIFQYYREEENGRGNFPPRFSGLQFPNYSSELNVNALELDDSALYLCASSKDTNQETQYFGPGTRLLVL.

The genes are TRBV27 and TRBJ1-2; 12 nucleotides align to TRBD1. CDR1 and CDR2 (germline): MNHEY, SMNVEV (reference sequence). The CDR3 is 14 residues long. V gave up 6 bases and J gave up 8 bases; unmatched junction bases: 7. The CDR3 DNA sequence: TGTGCCAGCAGCGGGACAGGGGGCACTTACGGCTACACCTTC. This codes for CASSGTGGTYGYTF.

V is TRBV5-5 and J is TRBJ2-2; 7 bases line up with TRBD2. V shed 4 bases and J 7 bases; nucleotides not matched to a gene: 10. Germline CDR1 SGHKS, CDR2 YYEKEE (reference sequence). The CDR3 has 15 residues. CDR3 nucleotide sequence: TGTGCCAGCAGCCCCCGGGGGGAATTGGACGGGGAGCTGTTTTTT. Protein product: CASSPRGELDGELFF.